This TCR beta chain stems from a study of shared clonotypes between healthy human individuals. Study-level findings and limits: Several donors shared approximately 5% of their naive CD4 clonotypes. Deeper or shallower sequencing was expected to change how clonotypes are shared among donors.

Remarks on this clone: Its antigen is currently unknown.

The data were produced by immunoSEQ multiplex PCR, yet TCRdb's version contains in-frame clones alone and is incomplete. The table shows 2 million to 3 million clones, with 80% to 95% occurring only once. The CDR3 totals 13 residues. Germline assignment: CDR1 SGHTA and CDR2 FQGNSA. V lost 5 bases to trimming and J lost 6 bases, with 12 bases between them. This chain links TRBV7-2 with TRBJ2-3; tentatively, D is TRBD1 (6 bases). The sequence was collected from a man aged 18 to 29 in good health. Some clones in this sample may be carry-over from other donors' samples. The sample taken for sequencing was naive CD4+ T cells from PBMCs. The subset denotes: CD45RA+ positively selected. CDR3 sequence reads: CASSTGSGDTQYF. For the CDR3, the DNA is TGTGCCAGCAGCACAGGGAGCGGCGATACGCAGTATTTT.